The entry below describes one T cell receptor beta chain. The antigen is undetermined. Investigators merged groups given second doses at roughly 4 or roughly 12 weeks. The sample is drawn from a study of T cell responses to AZD1222 COVID-19 vaccine. Overall study findings and caveats: At baseline, seropositivity was found in only a handful of AZD1222 recipients. Increased Spike-specific TCR breadth and depth were observed after two AZD1222 doses. Clonal diversity may have been underestimated in mostly white British donors.

Trimming removed 6 bases at V and 7 bases at J, with 18 bases between. The CDR3 consists of 15 residues. Germline V gene lookup returns CDR1 LGHDT and CDR2 YNNKEL (reference sequence). Using immunoSEQ multiplex PCR, the repertoire was profiled, and TCRdb retains in-frame clones only, with some absent. Of approximately 130,000 clones detected, nearly 90% appear once; the ten largest clones hold over 9%. The sequencing here drew on peripheral blood, taken 28 days after the second AZD1222 dose. This clonotype was sampled from an adult who received the AZD1222 COVID-19 vaccine. The genes are TRBV3-1 (or the pseudogene TRBV3-2) and TRBJ2-2; the D gene is possibly TRBD2 (6 bases). The CDR3 here is CASRKDFGGGGELFF. The CDR3 DNA sequence: TGTGCCAGCAGAAAAGACTTTGGGGGAGGCGGGGAGCTGTTTTTT.